The 4 T cell receptor beta chains given below trace back to one sample, sequenced in a study of blood T cells in healthy people across ages. The use of a sample-barcoded 5' primer and a J-beta primer mix characterized a second PCR of 7 to 11 cycles. One entry per CDR3 protein, called by TCRdb with MiXCR from the 5' RACE reads. This sample carries approximately 1.5 million distinct CDR3 sequences, about 42% of them seen once, and the ten largest clones take 4%. Sequences were obtained from blood. These TCRs come from a young woman in good health.

V usage is TRBV3-1 and J usage is TRBJ2-5; D not certain. The closer fit of TRBJ2-7 to the DNA end suggests the J call may be wrong. Germline values: CDR1 LGHDT, CDR2 YNNKEL (reference sequence). CDR3 length: 13 residues. The CDR3 spells CASSKDGLYEQYF. The CDR3 DNA is TGTGCCAGCAGTAAAGACGGCCTCTACGAGCAGTACTTC.

The gene calls are TRBV4-1 and TRBJ2-1, with D perhaps given as TRBD1 or TRBD2 (6 bases each). The germline V gene encodes CDR1 MGHRA and CDR2 YSYEKL. Trimming left V 0 bases short and J 5 bases short, with 14 bases between. The CDR3 runs 16 residues. Here the CDR3 DNA reads TGCGCCAGCAGCCAAGAGAGGGGGGCGACCCACAATGAGCAGTTCTTC. Translating it yields CASSQERGATHNEQFF.

This clonotype turned up a few times. The chain is built from TRBV20-1 and TRBJ2-7; TRBD2 is a possible D gene (5 bases). There are 11 residues in the CDR3. The germline CDR1 and CDR2 sequences are DFQATT and SNEGSKA (reference sequence). Trimming removed 3 bases from V and 7 bases from J, with 10 bases in between. The CDR3 loop reads CSARASSEQYF. The CDR3 bases are TGCAGTGCTAGGGCTAGCAGTGAGCAGTACTTC.

The J gene is TRBJ2-5, the V gene TRBV7-9; 7 bases map to TRBD1. Germline CDR1 reads SEHNR; CDR2 reads FQNEAQ (reference sequence). The CDR3 has 15 residues. The trim removed 5 bases at V and 5 bases at J, leaving 11 bases unmatched. CDR3 protein: CASSPRQGSLETQYF. Here the CDR3 DNA reads TGTGCCAGCAGCCCCCGACAGGGAAGTTTGGAGACCCAGTACTTC.